This T cell receptor (beta chain) comes out of a study of T cell clonality in common variable immunodeficiency. This clone came up many times. Clones were sequenced by immunoSEQ multiplex PCR, and TCRdb holds only the in-frame ones, with some missing. This sample includes 40,000 or so clones with no singletons; its ten biggest clones take up approximately 3.6%. This clonotype originated in a person between 18 and 69 years old in good health. The sample consisted of peripheral blood mononuclear cells.

The sequenced CDR3 bases are TGTGCCAGCTCACCACTAGGACAGGGGGGTCAGCCC. This codes for CASSPLGQGGQP. In full, the CDR3 reads CASSPLGQGGQPQHF. This chain connects TRBV18 to TRBJ1-5; 10 nucleotides align to TRBD1. With the read ending 3 residues before the CDR3 end, the germline J gene is used to fill in that end. The germline V gene encodes CDR1 KGHSH and CDR2 LQKENI. Trimming cost V 1 base and J 6 bases; bases outside gene matches: 3. There are 15 residues in the CDR3. Full variable domain (outside the CDR3, taken from reference TRBV18 and TRBJ1-5): NAGVMQNPRHLVRRRGQEARLRCSPMKGHSHVYWYRQLPEEGLKFMVYLQKENIIDESGMPKERFSAEFPKEGPSILRIQQVVRGDSAAYFCASSPLGQGGQPQHFGDGTRLSIL.